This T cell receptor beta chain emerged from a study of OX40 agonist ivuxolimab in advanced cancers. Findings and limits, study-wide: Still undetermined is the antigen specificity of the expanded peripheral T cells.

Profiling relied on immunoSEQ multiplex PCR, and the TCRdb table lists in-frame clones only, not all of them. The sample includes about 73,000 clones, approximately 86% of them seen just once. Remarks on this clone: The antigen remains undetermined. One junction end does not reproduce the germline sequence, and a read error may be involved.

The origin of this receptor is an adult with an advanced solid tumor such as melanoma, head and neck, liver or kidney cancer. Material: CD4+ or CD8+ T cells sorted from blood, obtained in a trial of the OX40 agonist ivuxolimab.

CDR3 bases: TGTGCCAGCAGTTTATCTAACCTACCCCACCACTTC. This sequence encodes CASSLSNLPHHF. The chain couples TRBV28 to TRBJ2-7; D remains ambiguous. The CDR3 consists of 12 residues. Germline CDR1 is MDHEN and CDR2 is SYDVKM. Supplemented by reference TRBV28 and TRBJ2-7, the full variable domain reads DVKVTQSSRYLVKRTGEKVFLECVQDMDHENMFWYRQDPGLGLRLIYFSYDVKMKEKGDIPEGYSVSREKKERFSLILESASTNQTSMYLCASSLSNLPHHFGPGTRLTVT.